Following are 25 T cell receptor beta chains from one sample sequenced in a study of graft-versus-host responses after intestinal transplantation. No antigen has been identified for these receptors. Assay used: immunoSEQ multiplex PCR; TCRdb lists only in-frame clones, some missing. The table includes around 110,000 clones, 90% detected once. The specimen comprised unstimulated CD4+ T cells sorted from spleen or lymph node cells, sampled before intestinal transplant. All receptors derive from a human donor who received an intestinal transplant.

The V and J genes are TRBV5-1 and TRBJ1-2; maybe TRBD1 (6 bases). The germline V gene encodes CDR1 SGHRS and CDR2 YFSETQ. Trimming took off 6 bases at V and 2 bases at J, with 17 bases between the two ends. This CDR3 is built from 15 residues. The DNA for the CDR3 is TGCGCCAGCACCCCGGGAGGGGGGGACAACTATGGCTACACCTTC. This sequence encodes CASTPGGGDNYGYTF.

This chain joins TRBV5-1 and TRBJ1-4; TRBD1 matches at 8 bases. Unmatched junction bases numbered 2, after V lost 0 bases and J lost 4 bases. The CDR3 is 15 amino acids. CDR1 and CDR2 from the germline V gene are SGHRS and YFSETQ. This CDR3 reads CASSLDGQGNEKLFF. CDR3 in DNA: TGCGCCAGCAGCTTGGATGGACAGGGTAATGAAAAACTGTTTTTT.

V is TRBV7-9 and J is TRBJ2-2; 10 positions match TRBD2. Germline trimming cut 4 bases from V and 3 bases from J; bases unmatched to any gene: 2. CDR3 length: 15 residues. Germline V gene sequence: CDR1 SEHNR, CDR2 FQNEAQ (reference sequence). CDR3 in DNA: TGTGCCAGCAGCTGGACTAGCGGTTACACCGGGGAGCTGTTTTTT. As protein: CASSWTSGYTGELFF. Based on the CDR3 plus reference TRBV7-9 and TRBJ2-2, the full variable domain is DTGVSQNPRHKITKRGQNVTFRCDPISEHNRLYWYRQTLGQGPEFLTYFQNEAQLEKSRLLSDRFSAERPKGSFSTLEIQRTEQGDSAMYLCASSWTSGYTGELFFGEGSRLTVL.

This clone was recorded once. V gene TRBV6-5 combines with J gene TRBJ1-1; 7 nucleotides agree with TRBD1. The CDR3 consists of 14 residues. Trimming cost V 6 bases and J 3 bases; bases outside gene matches: 7. The germline V gene has CDR1 MNHEY and CDR2 SVGAGI. This CDR3 reads CASSRQGRYTEAFF. The CDR3 bases are TGTGCCAGCAGCCGACAGGGTCGGTACACTGAAGCTTTCTTT.

CDR3 sequence reads: CASKTSGKYTGELFF. The CDR3 DNA is TGTGCCAGCAAAACTAGCGGGAAGTACACCGGGGAGCTGTTTTTT. The chain carries TRBV2 and TRBJ2-2; 10 nucleotides match TRBD2. V trimming: 7 bases; J trimming: 3 bases; junction bases outside the gene matches: 5. Germline assignment: CDR1 SNHLY and CDR2 FYNNEI. The CDR3 runs 15 residues.

The chain is built from TRBV15 and TRBJ2-7; no reliable D call. Per germline, CDR1 LNHNV and CDR2 YYDKDF (reference sequence). The V end lost 0 bases, the J end lost 3 bases, and 12 bases lay between the germline ends. This CDR3 comprises 15 residues. In DNA, the CDR3 is TGTGCCACCAGCAGAGACAAGGCAGGTTACTACGAGCAGTACTTC. It is translated as CATSRDKAGYYEQYF.

This clone was seen just once. J is TRBJ2-5 and V is TRBV15, with 7 bases identical to TRBD1. The CDR3 is 16 residues long. Germline V CDR1 and CDR2: LNHNV, YYDKDF (reference sequence). V shed 0 bases, J shed 2 bases, and the junction held 6 bases outside the gene matches. In DNA, the CDR3 is TGTGCCACCAGCAGAGAAAGACAGGGAAGACAAGAGACCCAGTACTTC. Protein product: CATSRERQGRQETQYF.

Only one count was recorded for this clone. The chain has TRBV19 and TRBJ2-3; 8 nucleotides agree with TRBD1. The V gene end was trimmed by 4 bases and the J gene end by 2 bases; junction bases not matched to a gene: 2. Germline V gene data show CDR1 as LNHDA and CDR2 as SQIVND (reference sequence). The CDR3 runs 14 residues. The CDR3 DNA sequence: TGTGCCAGTAGTACGGACAGGGCCACAGATACGCAGTATTTT. Protein product: CASSTDRATDTQYF.

As DNA, the CDR3 is TGTGCCATCAGGGGGGCGGGGGGTGCCGCTTTGAACACTGAAGCTTTCTTT. It codes for CAIRGAGGAALNTEAFF. The V call is TRBV10-3, the J call TRBJ1-1; D might be TRBD1 (6 bases). The CDR3 covers 17 residues. Germline CDR1 reads ENHRY; CDR2 reads SYGVKD. Trimming cost V 6 bases and J 0 bases, with 20 bases left between them.

This sequence joins TRBV5-6 and TRBJ2-2, with a possible D match to TRBD1 (6 bases). V was clipped by 4 bases and J by 4 bases, with 11 bases between them. Germline V gives CDR1 SGHDT, CDR2 YYEEEE. The CDR3 is 14 residues long. The CDR3 DNA is TGTGCCAGCAGCCGGACAGAGGGCACCGGGGAGCTGTTTTTT. Encoded protein: CASSRTEGTGELFF.

The chain uses TRBV6-1 and TRBJ2-5, with TRBD2 matching over 8 bases. The CDR3 is made up of 13 amino acids. Germline lookup yields CDR1 MNHNS and CDR2 SASEGT. The V segment lost 7 bases and the J segment 7 bases; nucleotides outside the gene matches: 8. The CDR3 nucleotides read TGTGCCAGCACAATGGGACTAGTGGTGACCCAGTACTTC. Residues: CASTMGLVVTQYF.

This rearrangement joins TRBV9 to TRBJ2-7; 9 nucleotides line up with TRBD1. Germline-derived CDR1 and CDR2 are SGDLS and YYNGEE. J lost 3 bases, V lost 0 bases, and 4 bases had no gene match. The CDR3 has 15 residues. The DNA for the CDR3 is TGTGCCAGCAGCGTAGAGGGACAGGGACTCTACGAGCAGTACTTC. Translating gives CASSVEGQGLYEQYF.

The chain has TRBV15 and TRBJ1-1, with D perhaps matching TRBD1 (5 bases). Deletions cut 6 bases from V and 1 base from J, with 9 bases between. CDR1 LNHNV and CDR2 YYDKDF come from the germline V gene (reference sequence). The CDR3 length is 13 residues. The CDR3 region is CATRSGENTEAFF. In nucleotides, the CDR3 is TGTGCCACCAGGTCGGGGGAGAACACTGAAGCTTTCTTT.

This sequence joins TRBV7-2 and TRBJ2-2, with a possible D match to TRBD1 (5 bases). V dropped 0 bases and J dropped 0 bases, with 8 bases sitting between them. Germline CDR1 and CDR2: SGHTA and FQGNSA. This CDR3 spans 16 amino acids. This CDR3 is CASSLARTPNTGELFF. The CDR3 DNA is TGTGCCAGCAGCTTAGCCCGGACACCGAACACCGGGGAGCTGTTTTTT.

The chain couples TRBV5-6 to TRBJ1-2; 9 bases agree with TRBD1. The CDR3 runs 14 residues. Trimming cost V 3 bases and J 4 bases; bases outside gene matches: 4. The germline V gene encodes CDR1 SGHDT and CDR2 YYEEEE. The CDR3 sequence: CASSSDRGGYGYTF. CDR3 coding DNA: TGTGCCAGCAGCTCGGACAGGGGTGGCTATGGCTACACCTTC.

V usage is TRBV28 and J usage is TRBJ2-6, with D tentatively TRBD1 (5 bases). Between the trimmed V and J ends, which lost 3 bases and 1 base, there was a span of 13 bases. CDR1 and CDR2 (germline): MDHEN, SYDVKM. CDR3 length equals 17 residues. Here the CDR3 reads CASSLAGMRSGANVLTF. For the CDR3, the DNA is TGTGCCAGCAGTTTGGCAGGGATGCGGTCTGGGGCCAACGTCCTGACTTTC.

The chain links TRBV10-2 to TRBJ2-2; tentatively, D is TRBD1 (5 bases). The CDR3 loop spans 16 amino acids. With 3 bases removed from V and 1 base from J, the gap between germline ends came to 12 bases. Germline V gene data show CDR1 as WSHSY and CDR2 as SAAADI. The CDR3 is CASSDSPGLNTGELFF. DNA for the CDR3: TGCGCCAGCAGTGATTCTCCAGGGCTGAACACCGGGGAGCTGTTTTTT.

This clone has only one observation. The V and J genes are TRBV11-3 and TRBJ2-7; 9 bases are shared with TRBD1. After removal of 1 base from V and 4 bases from J, the junction contained 8 bases not matched to a gene. Germline V CDR1 and CDR2: SGHNT, YENEEA. The CDR3 has 16 residues. The CDR3 sequence: CASSLGGTGNGYEQYF. CDR3 in DNA: TGTGCCAGCAGCTTAGGAGGGACAGGGAACGGGTACGAGCAGTACTTC.

The chain carries TRBV18 and TRBJ1-4; no clear D. From germline, CDR1 is KGHSH and CDR2 LQKENI. The CDR3 length is 15 residues. V lost 2 bases to trimming and J lost 8 bases, with 15 bases between them. For the CDR3, the DNA is TGTGCCAGCTCACCATATTTCGGGAAGACGGAAAAACTGTTTTTT. Translating it yields CASSPYFGKTEKLFF.

The chain combines TRBV19 with TRBJ2-7, with TRBD1 identical over 10 bases. With V trimmed by 5 bases and J by 7 bases, 11 bases remained unmatched. This CDR3 contains 15 residues. Germline V gene lookup returns CDR1 LNHDA and CDR2 SQIVND (reference sequence). The CDR3 reads CASSRQGATSREQYF. The CDR3 DNA reads as TGTGCCAGTAGTCGACAGGGGGCAACGTCTCGAGAGCAGTACTTC.

The CDR3 loop is CASSLNRLNYGYTF. For the CDR3, the DNA is TGTGCCAGCAGTTTAAACAGGCTCAACTATGGCTACACCTTC. The genes are TRBV28 and TRBJ1-2, with D maybe TRBD1 (5 bases). The CDR3 runs to 14 residues. Trimming shortened V by 2 bases and J by 2 bases, and 9 bases separated the two germline ends. Looked up from germline, CDR1 is MDHEN and CDR2 is SYDVKM.

The chain is built from TRBV5-1 and TRBJ2-1; D call uncertain. V was trimmed by 7 bases and J by 0 bases, leaving 23 bases between them. The germline CDR1 and CDR2 sequences are SGHRS and YFSETQ. This CDR3 region has 18 residues. The CDR3 loop is CASGSRMRIPSSYNEQFF. The CDR3 nucleotides read TGCGCCAGCGGCAGTAGGATGCGGATACCGAGCTCCTACAATGAGCAGTTCTTC.

This clone came up once. The genes are TRBV27 and TRBJ2-7; 7 bases align to TRBD1. This CDR3 contains 13 residues. The V and J ends lost 5 bases and 4 bases, in that order; junction bases with no gene match: 5. Germline CDR1 MNHEY, CDR2 SMNVEV (reference sequence). The CDR3: CASSPDRAYEQYF. CDR3 bases: TGTGCCAGCAGTCCCGACAGGGCGTACGAGCAGTACTTC.

As regards this clone: Other DNA sequences from this sample encode an identical CDR3 as well. V usage is TRBV4-1 and J usage is TRBJ1-2, with TRBD1 matching 11 bases. The junction had 18 bases not matched to a gene; V was cut back by 2 bases and J by 7 bases. CDR1 is MGHRA and CDR2 is YSYEKL in the germline V gene. The CDR3 is 19 residues long. CDR3 region: CASSQSRGDRGTPTRGYTF. The CDR3 nucleotides read TGCGCCAGCAGCCAATCCAGGGGGGACAGGGGGACGCCGACTCGTGGCTACACCTTC.

The rearrangement joins TRBV7-9 to TRBJ1-2; 8 bases align to TRBD1. The length of the CDR3 is 13 residues. Germline values: CDR1 SEHNR, CDR2 FQNEAQ (reference sequence). Unmatched junction bases numbered 4, after V lost 6 bases and J lost 4 bases. The CDR3 loop is CASRTGDAYGYTF. CDR3 bases: TGTGCCAGCAGGACAGGGGATGCCTATGGCTACACCTTC.